This T cell receptor beta chain derives from a study of blood T cell repertoires in COVID-19. Overall study context: The samples span acute and convalescent COVID-19 from the United States, Italy and Spain.

Under the authors' procedure: It was from reference gene primer amplification that nucleated cell counts were estimated. Clones were sequenced by immunoSEQ multiplex PCR, and TCRdb holds only the in-frame ones, with some missing. V and J calls and clone size are those listed in that table; D and trimming were worked out from the DNA. In the table there are fewer than 500,000 clones, 75% to 90% of which are singletons. The CDR3 runs 13 residues. The germline V and J ends were trimmed by 0 bases and 7 bases, with 6 bases remaining between them. Germline V CDR1 and CDR2: MNHEY, SVGAGI. This sequence joins TRBV6-5 and TRBJ2-2, with no clear D. The specimen sequenced was PBMCs or T cells enriched from blood (not recorded which). The origin of this receptor is a woman aged 18-29 years who had recovered from COVID-19. Written as DNA, the CDR3 is TGTGCCAGCAGTTACTCCCGCGGCGGGGAGCTGTTTTTT. The encoded protein is CASSYSRGGELFF.